The present entry profiles one T cell receptor beta chain with its context. No antigen is known for it. Sequencing used immunoSEQ multiplex PCR; TCRdb keeps in-frame clones, though not all of them. The sample carries 160,000 or so clones, roughly 92% recorded once. The source of the sample is a study of T cell responses to AZD1222 COVID-19 vaccine. Findings of the study overall: Repertoire samples came only from after the peak T cell response. Reports indicate that nearly half of spike-specific TCRs are directed at unmutated variant regions. Most donors were white British, females outnumbered males, and clonal diversity was possibly underestimated.

CDR3 length: 15 amino acids. V was pared by 1 base and J by 1 base, with 3 bases of the junction left unmatched. Germline lookup yields CDR1 MGHRA and CDR2 YSYEKL. Second doses that came at about 4 or about 12 weeks were put together. Sequenced material: peripheral blood, taken 28 days after the second AZD1222 dose. The chain has TRBV4-1 and TRBJ2-7; TRBD2 matches at 8 bases. The TCR comes from an adult who received the AZD1222 COVID-19 vaccine. The chain's CDR3 is CASSQAGTSSYEQYF. For the CDR3, the DNA is TGCGCCAGCAGCCAAGCGGGGACTAGTTCCTACGAGCAGTACTTC.